The entry below describes one T cell receptor beta chain. What it recognizes is unknown. Trimming stripped 2 bases from V and 3 bases from J, with 10 bases between. The CDR3 has 14 residues. The germline V gene has CDR1 KGHSH and CDR2 LQKENI. The sample is drawn from a study of siplizumab effects on memory and regulatory T cells. Study results and caveats: There was no confirmation of the suppressive function of proliferating Tregs from siplizumab cultures. The authors mapped only a minor fraction of alloreactive clones to unstimulated subsets. Naive T cells apparently outstripped memory cells in diversity and seemed major alloresponse contributors.

Roughly 9.8 x 10^4 TCR templates were assayed per sample. Libraries were prepared by immunoSEQ multiplex PCR; TCRdb keeps only in-frame clonotypes and omits some of them. This repertoire shows over 85,000 clones, under 95% found once; its top ten account for 6.5%. The rearrangement uses TRBV18 and TRBJ2-5, with D tentatively TRBD1 (5 bases). The source is a human donor in good health. The sequenced material came from CD8+ T cells sorted from blood. The CDR3 reads CASSPFEQEETQYF. The DNA for the CDR3 is TGTGCCAGCTCACCATTTGAACAGGAAGAGACCCAGTACTTC.